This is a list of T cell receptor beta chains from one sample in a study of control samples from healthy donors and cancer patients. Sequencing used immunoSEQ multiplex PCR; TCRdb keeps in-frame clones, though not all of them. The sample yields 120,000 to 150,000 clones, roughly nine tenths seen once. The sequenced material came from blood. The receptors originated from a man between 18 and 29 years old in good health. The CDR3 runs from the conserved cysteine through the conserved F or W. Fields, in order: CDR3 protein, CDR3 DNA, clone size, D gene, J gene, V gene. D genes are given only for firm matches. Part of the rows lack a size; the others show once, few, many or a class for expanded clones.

cdr3_aa: CASSQWRGDTEAFF; cdr3_nt: TGCGCCAGCAGCCAATGGCGGGGGGACACTGAAGCTTTCTTT; clone_size: .; d_call: .; j_call: TRBJ1-1; v_call: TRBV4-1
cdr3_aa: CASSPSQTPREQYF; cdr3_nt: TGTGCCAGCAGCCCGAGCCAGACCCCCCGCGAGCAGTACTTC; clone_size: .; d_call: .; j_call: TRBJ2-7; v_call: TRBV3-1/TRBV3-2
cdr3_aa: CASTLGGVHEQYF; cdr3_nt: TGTGCCAGCACCCTGGGTGGGGTCCACGAGCAGTACTTC; clone_size: .; d_call: .; j_call: TRBJ2-7; v_call: TRBV11-2
cdr3_aa: CASSITGGRAGELFF; cdr3_nt: TGTGCCAGTAGTATCACAGGGGGTCGGGCCGGGGAGCTGTTTTTT; clone_size: .; d_call: TRBD1; j_call: TRBJ2-2; v_call: TRBV19
cdr3_aa: CASSLVGRETQYF; cdr3_nt: TGCGCCAGCAGCTTGGTTGGGAGAGAGACCCAGTACTTC; clone_size: .; d_call: .; j_call: TRBJ2-5; v_call: TRBV5-1
cdr3_aa: CASSLGRGYETQYF; cdr3_nt: TGTGCCAGCAGCTTGGGCAGGGGATACGAGACCCAGTACTTC; clone_size: .; d_call: .; j_call: TRBJ2-5; v_call: TRBV5-5
cdr3_aa: CASALRDSPNQPQHF; cdr3_nt: TGTGCCAGCGCCCTTCGGGACAGCCCCAATCAGCCCCAGCATTTT; clone_size: .; d_call: TRBD1; j_call: TRBJ1-5; v_call: TRBV27
cdr3_aa: CASSGTGQYEQFF; cdr3_nt: TGCGCCAGTTCCGGGACAGGGCAGTATGAGCAGTTCTTC; clone_size: .; d_call: TRBD1; j_call: TRBJ2-1; v_call: TRBV5-1
cdr3_aa: CASTMTGATGELFF; cdr3_nt: TGTGCCAGTACTATGACAGGGGCCACCGGGGAGCTGTTTTTT; clone_size: .; d_call: TRBD1; j_call: TRBJ2-2; v_call: TRBV19
cdr3_aa: CASRPSRDHTEAFF; cdr3_nt: TGTGCCAGCAGGCCAAGCCGGGACCACACTGAAGCTTTCTTT; clone_size: .; d_call: .; j_call: TRBJ1-1; v_call: TRBV7-2
cdr3_aa: CASSDRGLYEQYF; cdr3_nt: TGTGCCAGCAGCGACAGGGGGCTGTACGAGCAGTACTTC; clone_size: .; d_call: TRBD1; j_call: TRBJ2-7; v_call: TRBV25-1
cdr3_aa: CASSNTRGETQYF; cdr3_nt: TGTGCCAGTAGTAACACCAGGGGAGAGACCCAGTACTTC; clone_size: .; d_call: .; j_call: TRBJ2-5; v_call: TRBV19
cdr3_aa: CASSVESYNSPLHF; cdr3_nt: TGTGCCAGCAGCGTAGAGAGTTATAATTCACCCCTCCACTTT; clone_size: .; d_call: .; j_call: TRBJ1-6; v_call: TRBV9
cdr3_aa: CANSPDGGNEKLFF; cdr3_nt: TGTGCCAACTCACCGGACGGAGGGAATGAAAAACTGTTTTTT; clone_size: .; d_call: .; j_call: TRBJ1-4; v_call: TRBV24-1
cdr3_aa: CASSQVDSPLHF; cdr3_nt: TGTGCCAGCAGCCAAGTGGACTCACCCCTCCACTTT; clone_size: .; d_call: .; j_call: TRBJ1-6; v_call: TRBV3-1/TRBV3-2
cdr3_aa: CASSLGRGSTEAFF; cdr3_nt: TGTGCCAGCAGCTTAGGACGAGGTTCCACAGAAGCTTTCTTT; clone_size: .; d_call: .; j_call: TRBJ1-1; v_call: TRBV7-2
cdr3_aa: CASSRSATQYF; cdr3_nt: TGTGCCAGCAGCCGTTCCGCCACCCAGTACTTC; clone_size: .; d_call: .; j_call: TRBJ2-5; v_call: TRBV11-2
cdr3_aa: CASSLGAYQETQYF; cdr3_nt: TGCGCCAGCAGCTTGGGCGCCTACCAAGAGACCCAGTACTTC; clone_size: .; d_call: .; j_call: TRBJ2-5; v_call: TRBV5-1
cdr3_aa: CASSYSGARTEAFF; cdr3_nt: TGTGCCAGCAGTTACTCAGGGGCCCGCACTGAAGCTTTCTTT; clone_size: .; d_call: .; j_call: TRBJ1-1; v_call: TRBV6-5
cdr3_aa: CAISEAPGRATYEQYF; cdr3_nt: TGTGCCATCAGTGAAGCGCCAGGCAGGGCAACCTACGAGCAGTACTTC; clone_size: .; d_call: .; j_call: TRBJ2-7; v_call: TRBV10-3
cdr3_aa: CAWSVWEGGNNEQFF; cdr3_nt: TGTGCCTGGAGTGTATGGGAGGGGGGAAACAATGAGCAGTTCTTC; clone_size: .; d_call: .; j_call: TRBJ2-1; v_call: TRBV30
cdr3_aa: CASSSSAGLETQYF; cdr3_nt: TGTGCCAGCAGCTCCTCAGCGGGGCTAGAGACCCAGTACTTC; clone_size: .; d_call: TRBD2; j_call: TRBJ2-5; v_call: TRBV3-1/TRBV3-2
cdr3_aa: CASSFREYQETQYF; cdr3_nt: TGTGCCAGCAGTTTCCGAGAGTACCAAGAGACCCAGTACTTC; clone_size: once; d_call: .; j_call: TRBJ2-5; v_call: TRBV28
cdr3_aa: CASSSPVGERYEQYF; cdr3_nt: TGTGCCAGCAGCTCCCCTGTAGGGGAGCGCTACGAGCAGTACTTC; clone_size: .; d_call: .; j_call: TRBJ2-7; v_call: TRBV7-2
cdr3_aa: CASSDRGGGTDTQYF; cdr3_nt: TGTGCCAGCAGCGACCGGGGGGGCGGGACAGATACGCAGTATTTT; clone_size: .; d_call: TRBD2; j_call: TRBJ2-3; v_call: TRBV9
cdr3_aa: CASSQDQAFYGYTF; cdr3_nt: TGTGCCAGCAGCCAAGATCAGGCGTTCTATGGCTACACCTTC; clone_size: .; d_call: .; j_call: TRBJ1-2; v_call: TRBV3-1/TRBV3-2
cdr3_aa: CASKEAGSDNQPQHF; cdr3_nt: TGCGCCAGCAAGGAGGCAGGGTCGGACAATCAGCCCCAGCATTTT; clone_size: .; d_call: .; j_call: TRBJ1-5; v_call: TRBV10-1